This T cell receptor beta chain was recorded in a study of T cell repertoires in cytomegalovirus infection. TCRdb fed the reads into MiXCR, producing one record per CDR3 protein. Among approximately 320,000 distinct CDR3 sequences listed, roughly 9.5% were seen once. This TCR came from a human donor in good health (CMV status not recorded). Some clones in this sample may be carry-over from other donors' samples. Specimen: PBMCs.

This CDR3 is CSASGAVQETQYF. The CDR3, as DNA: TGCAGTGCTAGTGGAGCGGTCCAAGAGACCCAGTACTTC. V gene TRBV20-1 combines with J gene TRBJ2-5; TRBD2 might be the D (5 bases). Germline values: CDR1 DFQATT, CDR2 SNEGSKA (reference sequence). The length of the CDR3 is 13 residues. The germline V and J ends were trimmed by 3 bases and 1 base, with 9 bases remaining between them.